The 32 T cell receptor beta chains presented below share a single source sample, sequenced in a study of T cells in Graves' hyperthyroidism and ophthalmopathy (dated by TCRdb to between 2019 and 2020). The library was produced with multiplex PCR. Sequencing took place on an Illumina HiSeq 2000. The TCR beta CDR3 regions were amplified from the RNA transcripts. The first round of RT-PCR for the TCR CDR3 was performed with the HTBI primer set and the Qiagen OneStep RT-PCR kit. Clones were called with MiXCR by TCRdb after fastp trimmed the public reads at Q25, and only in-frame beta chains were retained. Each entry is one CDR3 protein sequence, shown with its most common DNA and genes. The sample table shows approximately 610,000 distinct CDR3 sequences, and approximately 15% are seen once. About 4.5% of the sample rests with the top ten. Sequencing was done on a sample of blood. All receptors derive from a woman aged 40 to 50 with Graves' ophthalmopathy.

This clonotype was seen at least ten times. The chain couples TRBV29-1 to TRBJ2-5; D not certain. The CDR3 has 10 amino acids. V was pared by 5 bases and J by 3 bases, with 4 bases between. From germline, CDR1 is SQVTM and CDR2 ANQGSEA. CDR3 DNA sequence: TGCAGCGTTTTCAAAGAGACCCAGTACTTC. Translated: CSVFKETQYF.

This clonotype was observed at least ten times. The gene calls are TRBV4-1 and TRBJ2-5; the D is unclear. Between the trimmed V and J ends, which lost 1 base and 10 bases, there was a span of 16 bases. The CDR3 consists of 14 residues. Germline V gene data show CDR1 as MGHRA and CDR2 as YSYEKL. The CDR3 sequence: CASSQGGDGWIQYF. CDR3 nucleotide sequence: TGCGCCAGCAGCCAAGGGGGTGACGGGTGGATCCAGTACTTC.

This clonotype was detected ten times or more. V and J are TRBV12-3 or TRBV12-4 and TRBJ2-3; TRBD1 matches at 8 bases. Trimming cost V 2 bases and J 4 bases; bases outside gene matches: 5. CDR3 size: 15 residues. The CDR3 sequence is CASSLRAGGPDTQYF. The CDR3 region has the DNA TGTGCCAGCAGTTTAAGGGCAGGGGGCCCAGATACGCAGTATTTT.

In its sample, this clonotype was seen many times. The chain couples TRBV12-3 or TRBV12-4 to TRBJ1-1; the D gene is possibly TRBD1 (5 bases). Trimming took 5 bases from V and 9 from J, leaving 13 bases between them. This CDR3 has 12 amino acids. The CDR3 nucleotides read TGTGCCAGCAGTAAACCAGGGACTAAAGCTTTCTTT. Translation gives CASSKPGTKAFF.

This clonotype was seen many times. The chain is built from TRBV19 and TRBJ1-2; D ambiguous. This CDR3 region has 15 residues. Germline values: CDR1 LNHDA, CDR2 SQIVND (reference sequence). Trimming pared 9 bases from V and 5 bases from J, leaving 22 bases between. The CDR3, as DNA: TGTGCCAGCTCCGGGCCCTCCAGGAGCGGGTATGGCTACACCTTC. This translates into CASSGPSRSGYGYTF.

This clonotype occurred many times. Since a much larger clone is just one base distant, this may be a read error. The chain couples TRBV12-3 or TRBV12-4 to TRBJ1-1; maybe TRBD1 (6 bases). V was pared by 7 bases and J by 4 bases, with 16 bases between. This CDR3 is 14 amino acids long. Here the CDR3 reads CASTLQGMSTEAFF. For the CDR3, the DNA is TGTGCCAGCACCCTACAGGGAATGAGCACTGAAGCTTTCTTT.

At least ten counts were recorded for this clonotype. V and J are TRBV6-5 and TRBJ1-6, with TRBD1 identical over 7 bases. This CDR3 comprises 16 residues. Germline V gene sequence: CDR1 MNHEY, CDR2 SVGAGI. J gave up 6 bases and V 0 bases, and 5 bases lay outside the gene matches. This CDR3 is CASSYSPGQTNSPLHF. CDR3 nucleotides: TGTGCCAGCAGTTACTCGCCGGGACAGACTAATTCACCCCTCCACTTT.

This clonotype was recorded at least ten times. V and J are TRBV20-1 and TRBJ2-7; 8 bases fit TRBD1. J gave up 1 base and V 0 bases, and 2 bases lay outside the gene matches. The CDR3 sequence is 14 residues long. Germline values: CDR1 DFQATT, CDR2 SNEGSKA (reference sequence). CDR3: CSARDGQGSYEQYF. CDR3 sequence (DNA): TGCAGTGCTAGAGACGGACAGGGATCCTACGAGCAGTACTTC.

This clonotype was seen many times. The rearrangement links TRBV14 to TRBJ2-7, with 7 bases identical to TRBD2. Germline-derived CDR1 and CDR2 are SGHDN and FVKESK. The V segment lost 8 bases and the J segment 6 bases; nucleotides outside the gene matches: 16. This CDR3 has 15 residues. The CDR3 sequence is CASSPERRERGEQYF. The CDR3 DNA reads as TGTGCCAGCTCGCCGGAGAGGCGGGAGAGGGGCGAGCAGTACTTC.

Many counts were recorded for this clonotype. The chain carries TRBV12-3 or TRBV12-4 and TRBJ1-5; no definite D call. The CDR3 extends over 15 amino acids. The V gene lost 2 bases and the J gene lost 6 bases, with 14 bases spanning the gap. CDR3 protein: CASSLTGRNGQPQHF. DNA of the CDR3: TGTGCCAGCAGTTTAACCGGACGCAATGGTCAGCCCCAGCATTTT.

Many counts were recorded for this clonotype. The genes are TRBV7-9 and TRBJ2-7, with a possible D match to TRBD1 (5 bases). This CDR3 has 15 amino acids. V lost 2 bases, J lost 0 bases, and 11 bases lay in between. Germline-derived CDR1 and CDR2 are SEHNR and FQNEAQ (reference sequence). The CDR3 region is CASSLKGAGSYEQYF. The CDR3 DNA follows: TGTGCCAGCAGCTTAAAAGGGGCAGGCTCCTACGAGCAGTACTTC.

This clonotype was observed at least ten times. The chain has TRBV27 and TRBJ2-7, with 11 bases aligning to TRBD2. The ends lost 7 bases at V and 2 bases at J; junction bases unmatched: 4. Germline V CDR1 and CDR2: MNHEY, SMNVEV (reference sequence). The CDR3 loop spans 14 amino acids. DNA for the CDR3: TGTGCCAGCAAGACTAGCGGGACCCCCTACGAGCAGTACTTC. It codes for CASKTSGTPYEQYF.

The chain has TRBV4-1 and TRBJ2-7, with D perhaps assigned TRBD1 or TRBD2 (5 bases each). CDR3 size: 14 residues. Looked up from germline, CDR1 is MGHRA and CDR2 is YSYEKL. V was trimmed by 4 bases and J by 3 bases, leaving 13 bases between them. The CDR3 DNA reads TGCGCCAGCAGCCCTCAAGGGGAGAACTACGAGCAGTACTTC. Protein: CASSPQGENYEQYF.

This chain uses TRBV6-1 with TRBJ2-5, with D possibly matching TRBD1 (5 bases). This CDR3 contains 16 residues. With 5 bases removed from V and 7 bases from J, the gap between germline ends came to 23 bases. Germline-derived CDR1 and CDR2 are MNHNS and SASEGT. The CDR3 region has the DNA TGTGCCAGCAGTCCCCCGGGTGGTAGGGATAGGGGGACCCAGTACTTC. It specifies CASSPPGGRDRGTQYF.

V gene TRBV20-1 combines with J gene TRBJ2-7; D gene uncertain. Trimming pared 0 bases from V and 6 bases from J, leaving 15 bases between. CDR1 DFQATT and CDR2 SNEGSKA come from the germline V gene (reference sequence). CDR3 size: 14 residues. CDR3 DNA sequence: TGCAGTGCTAGAGAGCCAACGGCGACTGCCGAGCAGTACTTC. It codes for CSAREPTATAEQYF.

There are a few counts of this clonotype. This chain links TRBV20-1 with TRBJ2-7; D uncertain. V was clipped by 0 bases and J by 0 bases, with 12 bases between them. CDR3 length equals 15 residues. CDR1 DFQATT and CDR2 SNEGSKA come from the germline V gene (reference sequence). CDR3 amino acids: CSARDAGPSSYEQYF. The CDR3 coding sequence is TGCAGTGCTAGAGATGCCGGGCCGAGCTCCTACGAGCAGTACTTC.

This clonotype has at least ten counts. CDR3 region: CSARVGEQYF. CDR3 nucleotide sequence: TGCAGTGCTAGGGTAGGGGAGCAGTACTTC. The chain has TRBV20-1 and TRBJ2-7; D unclear. Germline-derived CDR1 and CDR2 are DFQATT and SNEGSKA (reference sequence). Trimming shortened V by 3 bases and J by 7 bases, and 7 bases separated the two germline ends. The length of the CDR3 is 10 residues.

This clonotype was seen a few times. The V gene is TRBV30, the J gene TRBJ2-2, with D hard to call. The CDR3 contains 14 residues. Germline V gene lookup returns CDR1 GTSNPN and CDR2 SVGIG (reference sequence). The germline V and J ends were trimmed by 0 bases and 4 bases, with 9 bases remaining between them. The DNA for the CDR3 is TGTGCCTGGAGTGTACAGATAGTCACCGGGGAGCTGTTTTTT. Translating it yields CAWSVQIVTGELFF.

This clonotype was counted between two and nine times. A much larger clone differs by one base, so this may be a read error. This chain connects TRBV27 to TRBJ1-5; tentatively, D is TRBD1 (5 bases). The CDR3 runs 12 residues. CDR1 is MNHEY, CDR2 SMNVEV, per germline (reference sequence). V was clipped by 10 bases and J by 2 bases, with 9 bases between them. The CDR3 protein is CAIGVGNQPQHF. In nucleotides, the CDR3 is TGTGCCATAGGGGTGGGCAATCAGCCCCAGCATTTT.

This clonotype was found many times. The rearrangement links TRBV6-1 to TRBJ2-7; 11 bases are shared with TRBD1. V shed 2 bases and J 2 bases; nucleotides not matched to a gene: 2. Germline V gives CDR1 MNHNS, CDR2 SASEGT. The CDR3 sequence is 15 residues long. CDR3 DNA: TGTGCCAGCAGTGAAAGGGACAGGGGGACCTACGAGCAGTACTTC. This gives the protein CASSERDRGTYEQYF.

This clonotype was observed at least ten times. The gene calls are TRBV11-3 and TRBJ1-2; unclear D gene. This CDR3 region has 13 residues. The V end was cut by 4 bases, the J end by 5 bases, with 11 bases between. The V gene's germline CDR1 is SGHNT and CDR2 YENEEA. This CDR3 reads CASSSDGRYGYTF. The CDR3 DNA follows: TGTGCCAGCAGCTCCGACGGGCGATATGGCTACACCTTC.

This clonotype was recorded a few times. Just one base apart from a much larger clone, this may be a read error. CDR3 loop: CASSRGGLAEWETQYF. CDR3 nucleotide sequence: TGTGCCAGCAGCCGGGGGGGACTAGCGGAATGGGAGACCCAGTACTTC. The chain joins TRBV7-2 to TRBJ2-5, with 11 positions matching TRBD2. Germline values: CDR1 SGHTA, CDR2 FQGNSA. V dropped 5 bases and J dropped 5; count of bases not matched to a gene: 10. CDR3 length: 16 residues.

Many counts were recorded for this clonotype. The genes are TRBV20-1 and TRBJ2-5; the D gene is possibly TRBD1 (6 bases). Germline V CDR1 and CDR2: DFQATT, SNEGSKA (reference sequence). The V and J ends lost 6 bases and 2 bases respectively, with 13 bases between them. The CDR3 covers 13 residues. The CDR3 region is CSAHGTQQETQYF. The CDR3 coding sequence is TGCAGTGCACACGGGACACAGCAAGAGACCCAGTACTTC.

The chain links TRBV7-3 to TRBJ2-5, with 11 nucleotides matching TRBD2. The CDR3 extends over 15 amino acids. The trim removed 3 bases at V and 5 bases at J, leaving 5 bases unmatched. Germline lookup yields CDR1 SGHTA and CDR2 FQGTGA. The CDR3: CASSLISGRVETQYF. The CDR3 nucleotides are TGTGCCAGCAGCTTGATTAGCGGGAGGGTTGAGACCCAGTACTTC.

This clonotype was seen repeatedly, ten times or more. This CDR3 reads CASSYSTTGNTEAFF. CDR3 sequence (DNA): TGTGCCAGCAGTTACTCGACCACAGGTAACACTGAAGCTTTCTTT. The rearrangement uses TRBV6-5 and TRBJ1-1; D is perhaps TRBD1 (5 bases). Germline V lookup: CDR1 MNHEY, CDR2 SVGAGI. The CDR3 totals 15 residues. The V end lost 0 bases, the J end lost 2 bases, and 10 bases lay between the germline ends.

There are many counts of this clonotype. This chain connects TRBV2 to TRBJ2-2; weak D call: TRBD1 (5 bases). Germline V CDR1 and CDR2: SNHLY, FYNNEI. The CDR3 runs 13 residues. Trimming shortened V by 8 bases and J by 0 bases, and 7 bases separated the two germline ends. The CDR3 sequence: CASDRTNTGELFF. DNA for the CDR3: TGTGCCAGCGACAGAACGAACACCGGGGAGCTGTTTTTT.

This clonotype was seen at least ten times. This sequence joins TRBV20-1 and TRBJ1-5, with D perhaps matching TRBD1 (5 bases). The V and J ends lost 5 bases and 5 bases respectively, with 16 bases between them. Germline V CDR1 and CDR2: DFQATT, SNEGSKA (reference sequence). The CDR3 covers 14 residues. The CDR3 DNA follows: TGCAGTGCTTCGAAAAGGGGCGAGGATCAGCCCCAGCATTTT. Its protein is CSASKRGEDQPQHF.

Ten or more counts support this clonotype. The chain carries TRBV27 and TRBJ1-2; 8 nucleotides line up with TRBD1. Germline trimming cut 6 bases from V and 4 bases from J; bases unmatched to any gene: 13. CDR1 is MNHEY and CDR2 is SMNVEV in the germline V gene (reference sequence). The CDR3 is 16 amino acids. CDR3 protein: CASSRRLDRVTYGYTF. The CDR3 nucleotides are TGTGCCAGCAGCCGGCGACTGGACAGGGTCACCTATGGCTACACCTTC.

In its sample, this clonotype was seen many times. J is TRBJ2-5 and V is TRBV5-1, with 13 bases identical to TRBD2. The CDR3 spans 14 residues. Germline V gives CDR1 SGHRS, CDR2 YFSETQ. J lost 4 bases, V lost 3 bases, and 0 bases had no gene match. This CDR3 is CASSWTSGRETQYF. CDR3 DNA sequence: TGCGCCAGCAGCTGGACTAGCGGGAGAGAGACCCAGTACTTC.

The gene calls are TRBV4-1 and TRBJ2-5, with D possibly being TRBD1 (5 bases). The CDR3 totals 16 residues. The V end was cut by 3 bases, the J end by 2 bases, with 16 bases between. The germline V gene encodes CDR1 MGHRA and CDR2 YSYEKL. This chain's CDR3 is CASSHGDVGQQETQYF. The CDR3 coding sequence is TGCGCCAGCAGCCATGGCGACGTGGGGCAGCAAGAGACCCAGTACTTC.

V is TRBV28 and J is TRBJ2-5; 7 bases line up with TRBD2. V lost 5 bases, J lost 5 bases, and 11 bases stayed unmatched. Germline V gene lookup returns CDR1 MDHEN and CDR2 SYDVKM. CDR3 length: 15 residues. This chain's CDR3 is CASSPWTGGSETQYF. The CDR3 region has the DNA TGTGCCAGCAGTCCTTGGACTGGCGGGAGTGAGACCCAGTACTTC.

This clonotype has at least ten counts. J is TRBJ2-7 and V is TRBV29-1; no clear D gene. CDR1 and CDR2 from the germline V gene are SQVTM and ANQGSEA. With 4 bases removed from V and 0 bases from J, the gap between germline ends came to 10 bases. The CDR3 length is 13 residues. The CDR3 nucleotides read TGCAGCGTTGGGGTAACGGACTCCTACGAGCAGTACTTC. Translated, it gives CSVGVTDSYEQYF.